The 30 T cell receptor beta chains in this list originate from one sample, sequenced in a study of OX40 agonist ivuxolimab in advanced cancers. The repertoire was sequenced with immunoSEQ multiplex PCR; TCRdb's copy has only in-frame clones and lacks some. The table lists 84,000 or so clones, over 75% of them singletons. Here the sequenced sample was CD4+ or CD8+ T cells sorted from blood, taken in a trial of the OX40 agonist ivuxolimab. These receptors were obtained from an adult with an advanced solid tumor such as melanoma, head and neck, liver or kidney cancer.

V is TRBV25-1 and J is TRBJ1-4, with D perhaps TRBD1 (6 bases). There are 14 residues in the CDR3. Trimming took off 5 bases at V and 6 bases at J, with 13 bases between the two ends. Germline CDR1 is MGHDK and CDR2 is SYGVNS. The CDR3 loop reads CASSPGTRDEKLFF. DNA for the CDR3: TGTGCCAGCAGTCCCGGGACAAGGGATGAAAAACTGTTTTTT.

This clone showed up just once. This sequence joins TRBV21-1 and TRBJ1-1; the D segment call TRBD1 is taken from the table without a DNA check. TRBV21-1 is an annotated pseudogene. The CDR3 has 15 amino acids. CDR3 loop: CASSKGQGMNTEAFF. As DNA, the CDR3 is TGTGCCAGCAGCAAAGGTCAGGGCATGAACACTGAAGCTTTCTTT.

The gene calls are TRBV6-5 and TRBJ2-7; D might be TRBD1 (5 bases). CDR1 MNHEY and CDR2 SVGAGI come from the germline V gene. Trimming took off 2 bases at V and 3 bases at J, with 8 bases between the two ends. This CDR3 has 13 amino acids. CDR3 in DNA: TGTGCCAGCAGTTACGGACATATCTACGAGCAGTACTTC. It translates to CASSYGHIYEQYF.

This chain uses TRBV10-3 with TRBJ2-1, with D tentatively TRBD1 (6 bases). CDR3 length: 16 residues. Trimming removed 2 bases at V and 8 bases at J, with 19 bases between. Germline V CDR1 and CDR2: ENHRY, SYGVKD. The CDR3 DNA reads as TGTGCCATCAGTGAGCCCGGGACAAGACTTGTCGATGAGCAGTTCTTC. Amino acids: CAISEPGTRLVDEQFF.

This chain uses TRBV14 with TRBJ1-1; D gene uncertain. CDR1 and CDR2 from the germline V gene are SGHDN and FVKESK. Trimming pared 2 bases from V and 4 bases from J, leaving 14 bases between. This CDR3 contains 15 residues. CDR3 in DNA: TGTGCCAGCAGCCAATCGAGAGGGTCAGCCACTGAAGCTTTCTTT. Translated, it gives CASSQSRGSATEAFF.

J is TRBJ2-3 and V is TRBV27, with TRBD2 matching 11 bases. V trimming: 5 bases; J trimming: 1 base; junction bases outside the gene matches: 8. CDR1 MNHEY and CDR2 SMNVEV come from the germline V gene (reference sequence). The CDR3 spans 17 residues. As DNA, the CDR3 is TGTGCCAGCAGTCCGCGGACTAGCGGGTATCGCACAGATACGCAGTATTTT. Its protein is CASSPRTSGYRTDTQYF.

This chain uses TRBV9 with TRBJ1-4; a weak D match, TRBD1 (6 bases). Germline lookup yields CDR1 SGDLS and CDR2 YYNGEE. This CDR3 has 17 residues. Between the trimmed V and J ends, which lost 4 bases and 4 bases, there was a span of 20 bases. CDR3 coding DNA: TGTGCCAGCAGCCCCCGGCGGGGGGGCGCAAATAATGAAAAACTGTTTTTT. Translated: CASSPRRGGANNEKLFF. Based on the CDR3 plus reference TRBV9 and TRBJ1-4, the full variable domain is DSGVTQTPKHLITATGQRVTLRCSPRSGDLSVYWYQQSLDQGLQFLIQYYNGEERAKGNILERFSAQQFPDLHSELNLSSLELGDSALYFCASSPRRGGANNEKLFFGSGTQLSVL.

The chain has TRBV29-1 and TRBJ1-1, with a possible D match to TRBD1 (6 bases). CDR3 length: 12 residues. Between the trimmed V and J ends, which lost 7 bases and 10 bases, there was a span of 19 bases. CDR1 and CDR2 (germline): SQVTM, ANQGSEA. In DNA, the CDR3 is TGCAGCGCCGGTGAGGGTCAGACAGGAGCTTTCTTT. This translates into CSAGEGQTGAFF.

This chain uses TRBV27 with TRBJ1-6, with a tentative D call TRBD1 (6 bases). Germline-derived CDR1 and CDR2 are MNHEY and SMNVEV (reference sequence). The V gene lost 5 bases and the J gene lost 0 bases, with 26 bases spanning the gap. The CDR3 extends over 21 amino acids. This chain's CDR3 is CASSPLRQDRGVSSYNSPLHF. DNA of the CDR3: TGTGCCAGCAGTCCCTTAAGACAGGATAGGGGGGTAAGCTCCTATAATTCACCCCTCCACTTT.

In the case of this clone: Other DNA sequences of this sample code for an identical CDR3. This rearrangement joins TRBV19 to TRBJ1-6; tentatively, D is TRBD1 (5 bases). From germline, CDR1 is LNHDA and CDR2 SQIVND (reference sequence). The CDR3 is 15 residues long. V gave up 7 bases and J gave up 6 bases, with 16 bases separating them. In DNA, the CDR3 is TGTGCCAGTACCCCGGGGCAGGGTTTTAATTCACCCCTCCACTTT. Amino acids: CASTPGQGFNSPLHF.

This chain joins TRBV7-9 and TRBJ1-5; the D gene is possibly TRBD1 (6 bases). In germline, CDR1 is SEHNR, CDR2 FQNEAQ (reference sequence). Trimming removed 6 bases from V and 5 bases from J, with 17 bases in between. This CDR3 comprises 15 residues. In nucleotides, the CDR3 is TGTGCCAGCAGGCCTGGGCAGGGGAACGATCAGCCCCAGCATTTT. It translates to CASRPGQGNDQPQHF.

The CDR3 loop is CASSKEPGQGARSNQPQHF. The CDR3 DNA reads as TGTGCCAGCAGCAAAGAACCGGGACAGGGGGCTAGGAGCAATCAGCCCCAGCATTTT. V and J are TRBV21-1 and TRBJ1-5; the table's D call TRBD1 went unverified against the DNA. TRBV21-1 constitutes a pseudogene. This CDR3 has 19 residues.

V gene TRBV4-2 combines with J gene TRBJ2-1; 9 bases map to TRBD2. V trimming: 0 bases; J trimming: 10 bases; junction bases outside the gene matches: 13. This CDR3 is 17 amino acids long. Per the germline V gene, CDR1 is LGHNA and CDR2 is YNFKEQ. CDR3 in DNA: TGTGCCAGCAGCCAAGATCGGGGCGGGGGGGCCAACGGCGAGCAGTTCTTC. Protein product: CASSQDRGGGANGEQFF.

The chain recombines TRBV2 with TRBJ2-2, with a possible D match to TRBD2 (5 bases). Per germline, CDR1 SNHLY and CDR2 FYNNEI. The CDR3 spans 13 residues. Trimming took off 6 bases at V and 5 bases at J, with 10 bases between the two ends. The DNA of the CDR3 is TGTGCCAGCAGCGGGGTTGGGACCGGGGAGCTGTTTTTT. Protein product: CASSGVGTGELFF. The variable domain in full, with the rest retrieved from reference TRBV2 and TRBJ2-2, is EPEVTQTPSHQVTQMGQEVILRCVPISNHLYFYWYRQILGQKVEFLVSFYNNEISEKSEIFDDQFSVERPDGSNFTLKIRSTKLEDSAMYFCASSGVGTGELFFGEGSRLTVL.

The chain employs TRBV6-5 and TRBJ1-1; 8 nucleotides agree with TRBD1. V shed 5 bases, J shed 8 bases, and the junction held 10 bases outside the gene matches. In germline, CDR1 is MNHEY, CDR2 SVGAGI. The CDR3 contains 14 residues. This CDR3 reads CASSGPGQGKEAFF. The CDR3 DNA sequence: TGTGCCAGCAGTGGACCCGGACAGGGTAAGGAAGCTTTCTTT.

The chain joins TRBV5-1 to TRBJ2-3, with a tentative D call TRBD2 (6 bases). This CDR3 has 16 amino acids. Germline CDR1 reads SGHRS; CDR2 reads YFSETQ. With 4 bases removed from V and 1 base from J, the gap between germline ends came to 16 bases. CDR3 bases: TGCGCCAGCAGCCGCACGCGGGACCCACGCACAGATACGCAGTATTTT. Translating gives CASSRTRDPRTDTQYF.

V gene TRBV5-1 combines with J gene TRBJ2-7; TRBD1 is a possible D gene (5 bases). The CDR3 has 15 residues. The V end was cut by 1 base, the J end by 2 bases, with 13 bases between. Germline CDR1 and CDR2: SGHRS and YFSETQ. Written as DNA, the CDR3 is TGCGCCAGCAGCTTGTATTCGGACAAGACCTACGAGCAGTACTTC. The encoded protein is CASSLYSDKTYEQYF.

This chain links TRBV4-2 with TRBJ2-6; D uncertain. Germline CDR1 reads LGHNA; CDR2 reads YNFKEQ. CDR3 length equals 15 residues. The ends were cut back, 2 bases at V and 0 bases at J, with 5 bases in the middle. As DNA, the CDR3 is TGTGCCAGCAGCCAACCAGACTCTGGGGCCAACGTCCTGACTTTC. Residues: CASSQPDSGANVLTF.

This chain joins TRBV9 and TRBJ2-2; no clear D gene. The CDR3 extends over 16 amino acids. CDR1 is SGDLS and CDR2 is YYNGEE in the germline V gene. Trimming cost V 0 bases and J 6 bases, with 15 bases left between them. The CDR3 spells CASSVEAPNRPGELFF. The DNA for the CDR3 is TGTGCCAGCAGCGTAGAGGCCCCTAATAGGCCCGGGGAGCTGTTTTTT.

This clone was seen once. The chain is built from TRBV21-1 and TRBJ2-7; the D call in the table, TRBD1, was not verified against the DNA. TRBV21-1 is a recognized pseudogene. This CDR3 is built from 17 residues. Written as DNA, the CDR3 is TGTGCCAGCAGCCGCCCCCCCTGGCAGGGGAGTTCCTACGAGCAGTACTTC. Its protein product is CASSRPPWQGSSYEQYF.

The rearrangement links TRBV27 to TRBJ2-1; 8 bases align to TRBD2. Trimming at V came to 3 bases and at J to 0 bases, leaving 4 bases not matched to a gene. Germline CDR1 and CDR2: MNHEY and SMNVEV (reference sequence). This CDR3 spans 16 amino acids. CDR3 residues: CASSFSGASSYNEQFF. The CDR3 DNA is TGTGCCAGCAGTTTTAGCGGGGCGAGCTCCTACAATGAGCAGTTCTTC.

The chain has TRBV7-9 and TRBJ2-7, with 8 bases aligning to TRBD2. Germline CDR1 SEHNR, CDR2 FQNEAQ (reference sequence). CDR3 length equals 15 residues. V was pared by 5 bases and J by 9 bases, with 15 bases of the junction left unmatched. CDR3: CASSPSQGLARRQYF. In DNA, the CDR3 is TGTGCCAGCAGCCCCTCCCAAGGACTAGCTAGAAGGCAGTACTTC.

The V gene is TRBV4-2, the J gene TRBJ2-2, with a tentative D call TRBD2 (5 bases). The CDR3 loop spans 16 amino acids. V dropped 3 bases and J dropped 5 bases, with 16 bases sitting between them. CDR1 LGHNA and CDR2 YNFKEQ come from the germline V gene. Here the CDR3 reads CASSQGPAGNTGELFF. The CDR3 DNA reads as TGTGCCAGCAGCCAGGGTCCGGCGGGTAATACCGGGGAGCTGTTTTTT.

The chain combines TRBV2 with TRBJ1-2; TRBD1 aligns across 7 bases. V lost 2 bases to trimming and J lost 7 bases; unmatched junction nucleotides: 1. CDR3 length: 12 residues. CDR1 SNHLY and CDR2 FYNNEI come from the germline V gene. CDR3 nucleotides: TGTGCCAGCAGTGAATGGACAGGTGGCTACACCTTC. This translates into CASSEWTGGYTF.

The gene calls are TRBV6-5 and TRBJ1-1; TRBD1 aligns across 7 bases. Germline loops: CDR1 MNHEY, CDR2 SVGAGI. V shed 5 bases, J shed 1 base, and the junction held 7 bases outside the gene matches. The CDR3 length is 15 residues. Here the CDR3 reads CASSKLDRRNTEAFF. CDR3 sequence (DNA): TGTGCCAGCAGTAAGCTGGACAGGCGGAACACTGAAGCTTTCTTT.

V gene TRBV27 combines with J gene TRBJ1-2; 8 bases agree with TRBD1. The CDR3 has 14 residues. J was trimmed by 0 bases and V by 6 bases; bases with no gene match: 3. CDR1 and CDR2 from the germline V gene are MNHEY and SMNVEV (reference sequence). Here the CDR3 reads CASRATGANYGYTF. In nucleotides, the CDR3 is TGTGCCAGCAGGGCGACAGGGGCTAACTATGGCTACACCTTC.

The genes are TRBV19 and TRBJ1-2; D unresolved. V was clipped by 5 bases and J by 2 bases, with 9 bases between them. The CDR3 contains 13 residues. Germline V CDR1 and CDR2: LNHDA, SQIVND (reference sequence). This chain's CDR3 is CASSPRGNYGYTF. The CDR3, as DNA: TGTGCCAGTAGTCCCCGCGGAAACTATGGCTACACCTTC.

The chain couples TRBV29-1 to TRBJ2-2, with D tentatively TRBD1 (6 bases). V lost 4 bases, J lost 2 bases, and 14 bases lay in between. This CDR3 region has 15 residues. CDR1 is SQVTM, CDR2 ANQGSEA, per germline. CDR3 loop: CSVGRDTFNTGELFF. The CDR3 DNA follows: TGCAGCGTTGGCCGGGACACCTTTAACACCGGGGAGCTGTTTTTT.

The rearrangement uses TRBV4-1 and TRBJ1-4, with D tentatively TRBD1 (5 bases). The V end was cut by 2 bases, the J end by 5 bases, with 15 bases between. There are 16 residues in the CDR3. Germline CDR1 is MGHRA and CDR2 is YSYEKL. Here the CDR3 DNA reads TGCGCCAGCAGCCAATCTATCTTAGAGGGGAATGAAAAACTGTTTTTT. It specifies CASSQSILEGNEKLFF.

V usage is TRBV29-1 and J usage is TRBJ2-2; no clear D gene. V was cut by 0 bases and J by 4 bases, with 15 bases left in between. The CDR3 totals 16 residues. Germline-derived CDR1 and CDR2 are SQVTM and ANQGSEA. The CDR3 loop reads CSVEDERSGGTGELFF. CDR3 sequence (DNA): TGCAGCGTTGAAGATGAGCGTTCCGGCGGCACCGGGGAGCTGTTTTTT.